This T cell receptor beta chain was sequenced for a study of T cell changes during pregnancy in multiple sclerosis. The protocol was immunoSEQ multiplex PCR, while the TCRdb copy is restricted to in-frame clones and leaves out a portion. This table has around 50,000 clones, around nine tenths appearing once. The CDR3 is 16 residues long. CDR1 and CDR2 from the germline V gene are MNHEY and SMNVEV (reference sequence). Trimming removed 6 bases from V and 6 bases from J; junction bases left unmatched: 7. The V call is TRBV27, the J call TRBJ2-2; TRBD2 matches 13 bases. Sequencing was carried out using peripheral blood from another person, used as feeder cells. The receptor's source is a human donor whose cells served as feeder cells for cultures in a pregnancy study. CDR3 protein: CASRVQGLAGAGELFF. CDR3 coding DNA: TGTGCCAGCAGGGTTCAAGGACTAGCGGGGGCCGGGGAGCTGTTTTTT.